The 14 T cell receptor beta chains below all came from one sample that was sequenced in a study of blood T cells in healthy people across ages. Primed by a sample-barcoded 5' primer and a J-beta primer mix, a second PCR proceeded for about 6 to 11 cycles. One entry per CDR3 protein, called by TCRdb with MiXCR from the 5' RACE reads. The repertoire includes some 760,000 distinct CDR3 sequences, roughly 25% of them detected once, and more than 7.5% sits in the top ten. The same sample was also studied in work on T cells of mothers and their children.

The material sequenced was blood. The receptors shown here come from a boy under 18 in good health.

The chain carries TRBV5-1 and TRBJ2-7, with TRBD1 matching 10 bases. Matching the DNA end better, TRBJ2-1 makes the J call doubtful. The CDR3 consists of 16 residues. The germline V gene encodes CDR1 SGHRS and CDR2 YFSETQ. The CDR3 region is CASSVTGGIAYNEQFF. The CDR3 DNA reads TGCGCCAGCAGCGTGACAGGGGGCATCGCCTACAATGAGCAGTTCTTC.

The V and J genes are TRBV9 and TRBJ2-5, with TRBD2 matching 10 bases. The J call may be faulty, since TRBJ2-7 better matches the DNA end. This CDR3 is built from 16 residues. Germline-derived CDR1 and CDR2 are SGDLS and YYNGEE. Written as DNA, the CDR3 is TGTGCCAGCAGCGTACGCTCAGGGACTAGCGAAAACGAGCAGTACTTC. It codes for CASSVRSGTSENEQYF.

This rearrangement joins TRBV6-6 to TRBJ1-1, with D possibly TRBD1 on 6 matching bases. The CDR3 sequence is 17 residues long. Deletions cut 4 bases from V and 1 base from J, with 19 bases between. Germline lookup yields CDR1 MNHNY and CDR2 SVGAGI (reference sequence). In DNA form, the CDR3 reads TGTGCCAGCAGTTCATATCTTTTCGGGGGGCAGAACACTGAAGCTTTCTTT. Translated, it gives CASSSYLFGGQNTEAFF.

This clonotype appeared a few times. V gene TRBV5-1 combines with J gene TRBJ2-2, with 8 positions matching TRBD2. V was clipped by 1 base and J by 3 bases; unmatched bases: 5. The CDR3 sequence is 16 residues long. Germline V gene sequence: CDR1 SGHRS, CDR2 YFSETQ. In nucleotides, the CDR3 is TGCGCCAGCAGCTTGACTAGCGGAAGGGACACCGGGGAGCTGTTTTTT. Its translation is CASSLTSGRDTGELFF.

V gene TRBV20-1 combines with J gene TRBJ1-2; 9 positions match TRBD1. Germline loops: CDR1 DFQATT, CDR2 SNEGSKA (reference sequence). The CDR3 totals 15 residues. The V gene end was trimmed by 6 bases and the J gene end by 1 base; junction bases not matched to a gene: 9. The CDR3 DNA is TGCAGTGCCGGGACAGGGAAGCCCTTTAACTATGGCTACACCTTC. Protein sequence: CSAGTGKPFNYGYTF.

This rearrangement joins TRBV4-1 to TRBJ2-3; D could derive from TRBD1 or TRBD2 (5 bases each). The germline V gene has CDR1 MGHRA and CDR2 YSYEKL. CDR3 size: 15 residues. V lost 1 base to trimming and J lost 2 bases, with 10 bases between them. In DNA, the CDR3 is TGCGCCAGCAGCCAAGCCGGGGACCCCACAGATACGCAGTATTTT. Translated, it gives CASSQAGDPTDTQYF.

The J gene is TRBJ2-1, the V gene TRBV19; D tentatively fits TRBD1 or TRBD2 (6 bases each). This CDR3 has 17 residues. CDR1 is LNHDA and CDR2 is SQIVND in the germline V gene (reference sequence). V lost 6 bases, J lost 1 base, and 19 bases lay in between. CDR3 amino acids: CASRGGRAELSYNEQFF. CDR3 nucleotides: TGTGCCAGTAGGGGGGGCCGGGCGGAGCTGTCCTACAATGAGCAGTTCTTC.

J is TRBJ2-3 and V is TRBV12-3 or TRBV12-4; 10 nucleotides agree with TRBD2. J lost 8 bases, V lost 6 bases, and 5 bases had no gene match. This CDR3 contains 13 residues. The CDR3 loop reads CASRSSGRGTQYF. The CDR3 bases are TGTGCCAGCAGATCTAGCGGGAGAGGTACGCAGTATTTT.

This clonotype was found a few times. The J gene is TRBJ2-4, the V gene TRBV6-2 or TRBV6-3; D remains unclear. CDR3 length equals 16 residues. V lost 2 bases and J 1 base, leaving 12 bases between the germline ends. Germline V gene data show CDR1 as MNHEY and CDR2 as SVGEGT. The CDR3 loop reads CASSYLNLGAKNIQYF. CDR3 coding DNA: TGTGCCAGCAGTTACCTGAATCTAGGGGCCAAAAACATTCAGTACTTC.

The V call is TRBV28, the J call TRBJ2-7; D uncertain. CDR3 length equals 14 residues. The germline V gene encodes CDR1 MDHEN and CDR2 SYDVKM. Trimming shortened V by 2 bases and J by 2 bases, and 10 bases separated the two germline ends. CDR3 coding DNA: TGTGCCAGCAGTTTACTTTCCAGGCCCTACGAGCAGTACTTC. This codes for CASSLLSRPYEQYF.

This clonotype was seen only a few times. V and J are TRBV7-2 and TRBJ2-5; 13 positions match TRBD2. Germline V gene data show CDR1 as SGHTA and CDR2 as FQGNSA. V was clipped by 4 bases and J by 2 bases; unmatched bases: 4. The CDR3 runs to 16 residues. Written as DNA, the CDR3 is TGTGCCAGCAGCTCTCAGGGACTAGCGGGGCAAGAGACCCAGTACTTC. Protein: CASSSQGLAGQETQYF.

The gene calls are TRBV29-1 and TRBJ2-5; D is undetermined. V lost 6 bases and J 0 bases, leaving 11 bases between the germline ends. The CDR3 totals 13 residues. Germline values: CDR1 SQVTM, CDR2 ANQGSEA. CDR3 residues: CSVVLSNQETQYF. The CDR3 DNA sequence: TGCAGCGTGGTACTCTCAAACCAAGAGACCCAGTACTTC.

The rearrangement joins TRBV5-1 to TRBJ2-2, with 11 bases aligning to TRBD2. Trimming removed 4 bases from V and 6 bases from J; junction bases left unmatched: 8. CDR1 and CDR2 from the germline V gene are SGHRS and YFSETQ. CDR3 length: 16 amino acids. The CDR3 reads CASSPLGLAGPGELFF. The CDR3 region has the DNA TGCGCCAGCAGCCCACTCGGACTAGCGGGCCCCGGGGAGCTGTTTTTT.

The V gene is TRBV7-9, the J gene TRBJ2-3; D not certain. Trimming left V 1 base short and J 2 bases short, with 13 bases between. Germline V gene data show CDR1 as SEHNR and CDR2 as FQNEAQ (reference sequence). The CDR3 runs 16 residues. CDR3 bases: TGTGCCAGCAGCTTAGGCCCCGGCCCCCCCACAGATACGCAGTATTTT. It specifies CASSLGPGPPTDTQYF.